This T cell receptor (beta chain) emerged from a study of human T cells and chemical hapten exposure. Across the study: Patch tests containing 0.01% DPC, applied to the upper back, were read at 6 days. Small volume differences among pooled libraries mainly caused per-sample TCR yield variation. Study-level results: After DPC sensitization, TCRs above 1 in 1000 frequency showed no change.

This CDR3 has 11 residues. Germline CDR1 and CDR2: SNHLY and FYNNEI. Trimming left V 2 bases short and J 10 bases short, with 6 bases between. TCRdb passed the RACE reads through MiXCR, listing each CDR3 protein once. The sample includes 150,000 to 200,000 distinct CDR3 sequences, more than 12% seen only once; the top ten take 1.5% to 2%. This clonotype has a count of ten or more. What it recognizes is unknown. Time point meaning: patch test 1, 2 weeks after DPC sensitization. Treatment specified: therapeutic diphenylcyclopropenone sensitization with weekly scalp DPC. Blood was collected ahead of every patch test applied.

This TCR came from a woman aged 25 to 39 with alopecia areata. Some clones in this sample may be carry-over from other donors' samples. The chain recombines TRBV2 with TRBJ2-1; D not certain. The material was whole blood, obtained in connection with sensitization to the hapten diphenylcyclopropenone (DPC). The CDR3 reads CASSESREQFF. CDR3 bases: TGTGCCAGCAGTGAAAGTCGGGAGCAGTTCTTC.